Shown below are 2 T cell receptor beta chains from a single sample sequenced in a study of control samples from healthy donors and cancer patients. Repertoires were generated with immunoSEQ multiplex PCR, while TCRdb's copy carries only in-frame clones and drops some. Here the sample spans 120,000 or so clones, approximately 89% being singletons. Sequenced sample: blood. These TCRs come from a man aged 55-75 years in good health.

This chain joins TRBV19 and TRBJ2-4, with TRBD1 as a possible D gene (6 bases). The germline V gene encodes CDR1 LNHDA and CDR2 SQIVND (reference sequence). The CDR3 length is 16 residues. Trimming stripped 4 bases from V and 1 base from J, with 14 bases between. In nucleotides, the CDR3 is TGTGCCAGTAGTAGAAAGGGGGTACGGGCCAAAAACATTCAGTACTTC. Its protein product is CASSRKGVRAKNIQYF.

The chain joins TRBV7-2 to TRBJ2-3; perhaps TRBD1 as D (6 bases). This CDR3 is 13 amino acids long. Germline CDR1 and CDR2: SGHTA and FQGNSA. Trimming took 5 bases from V and 3 from J, leaving 9 bases between them. The CDR3 is CASSPRGTDTQYF. CDR3 in DNA: TGTGCCAGCAGCCCCAGGGGAACAGATACGCAGTATTTT. The complete variable domain, with remaining parts taken from reference TRBV7-2 and TRBJ2-3, reads GAGVSQSPSNKVTEKGKDVELRCDPISGHTALYWYRQSLGQGLEFLIYFQGNSAPDKSGLPSDRFSAERTGGSVSTLTIQRTQQEDSAVYLCASSPRGTDTQYFGPGTRLTVL.